This T cell receptor (beta chain) was retrieved from a study of control samples from healthy donors and cancer patients. This CDR3 spans 13 amino acids. Deletions cut 3 bases from V and 7 bases from J, with 10 bases between. Germline-derived CDR1 and CDR2 are GTSNPN and SVGIG (reference sequence). The method was immunoSEQ multiplex PCR; TCRdb's version includes in-frame clones alone and lacks a portion of them. The top ten hold 15% to 20% of the sample, which has more than 5,500 clones, about 70% seen once. The origin of this receptor is a male donor with melanoma. The sample comprised formalin-fixed, paraffin-embedded tissue. This chain connects TRBV30 to TRBJ1-6; D unclear. The CDR3 nucleotides are TGTGCCTGGAGACAGAGAAGAAATTCACCCCTCCACTTT. It encodes CAWRQRRNSPLHF. The full variable domain, its missing parts supplied by reference TRBV30 and TRBJ1-6, is SQTIHQWPATLVQPVGSPLSLECTVEGTSNPNLYWYRQAAGRGLQLLFYSVGIGQISSEVPQNLSASRPQDRQFILSSKKLLLSDSGFYLCAWRQRRNSPLHFGNGTRLTVT.